Each of the 4 T cell receptor beta chains below was sequenced from the same sample in a study of blood T cell repertoires in COVID-19 (dated by TCRdb to 2018 to 2021). Libraries were built with the immunoSEQ multiplex PCR assay. The source is immuneACCESS, and TCRdb retained only in-frame sequences with V and J called. Part of the clones is not carried over; for the studies checked, unresolved V genes explain less than half of this, and the remainder is unexplained. A total of about 330,000 clones appear in this sample, about 90% of them only once. The ten largest clonotypes hold under 1.3% of the sample. The sequencing sample was made of PBMCs or T cells enriched from blood (not recorded which). The receptors were gathered from a woman aged 25 to 39 who had recovered from COVID-19.

The chain employs TRBV7-2 and TRBJ1-1, with 8 nucleotides matching TRBD1. J was trimmed by 0 bases and V by 7 bases; bases with no gene match: 7. The CDR3 is 15 residues long. Germline assignment: CDR1 SGHTA and CDR2 FQGNSA. CDR3: CASIRTGRVNTEAFF. The CDR3 DNA reads as TGTGCCAGCATACGGACAGGGCGGGTGAACACTGAAGCTTTCTTT.

V is TRBV2 and J is TRBJ1-2; TRBD1 agrees at 8 bases. Germline lookup yields CDR1 SNHLY and CDR2 FYNNEI. The CDR3 contains 14 residues. V trimming: 8 bases; J trimming: 4 bases; junction bases outside the gene matches: 9. The CDR3 DNA is TGTGCCAGCGTACAGGGGGGGTTGACCTATGGCTACACCTTC. This sequence encodes CASVQGGLTYGYTF.

This chain links TRBV6-2 or TRBV6-3 with TRBJ2-5; 7 bases are shared with TRBD1. Germline CDR1 and CDR2: MNHEY and SVGEGT. V dropped 5 bases and J dropped 5; count of bases not matched to a gene: 11. CDR3 length equals 15 residues. In DNA form, the CDR3 reads TGTGCCAGCAGTCCGTTTAAGGGGGCTTTTGAGACCCAGTACTTC. Residues: CASSPFKGAFETQYF.

This clone was counted a single time. This chain connects TRBV5-5 to TRBJ1-5, with 10 bases aligning to TRBD1. CDR1 SGHKS and CDR2 YYEKEE come from the germline V gene (reference sequence). The CDR3 has 15 amino acids. Losses at the gene ends were 3 bases for V and 2 bases for J; bases not matched to a gene: 2. CDR3 amino acids: CASSWDRGGNQPQHF. CDR3 DNA sequence: TGTGCCAGCAGCTGGGACAGGGGAGGCAATCAGCCCCAGCATTTT.